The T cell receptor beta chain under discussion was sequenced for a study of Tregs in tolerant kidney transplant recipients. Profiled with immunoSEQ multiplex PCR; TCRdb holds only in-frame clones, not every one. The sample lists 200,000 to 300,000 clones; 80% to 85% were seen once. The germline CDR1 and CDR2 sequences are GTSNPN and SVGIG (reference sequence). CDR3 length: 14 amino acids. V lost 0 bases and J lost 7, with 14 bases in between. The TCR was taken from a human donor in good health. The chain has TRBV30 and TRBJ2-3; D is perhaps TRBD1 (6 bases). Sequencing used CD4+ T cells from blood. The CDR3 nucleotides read TGTGCCTGGAGTGTACAGGCAGGGGTAAATACGCAGTATTTT. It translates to CAWSVQAGVNTQYF.